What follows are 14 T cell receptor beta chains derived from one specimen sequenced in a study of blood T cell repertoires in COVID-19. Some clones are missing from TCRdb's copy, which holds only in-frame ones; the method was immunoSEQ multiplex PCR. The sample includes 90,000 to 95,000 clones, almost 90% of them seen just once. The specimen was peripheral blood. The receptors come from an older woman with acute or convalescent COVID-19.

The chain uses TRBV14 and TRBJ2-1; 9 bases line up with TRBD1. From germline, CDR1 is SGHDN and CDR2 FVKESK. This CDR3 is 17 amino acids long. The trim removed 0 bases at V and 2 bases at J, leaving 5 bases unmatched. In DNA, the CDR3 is TGTGCCAGCAGCCAAGATTTCGGGACAGGGACCTACAATGAGCAGTTCTTC. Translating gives CASSQDFGTGTYNEQFF.

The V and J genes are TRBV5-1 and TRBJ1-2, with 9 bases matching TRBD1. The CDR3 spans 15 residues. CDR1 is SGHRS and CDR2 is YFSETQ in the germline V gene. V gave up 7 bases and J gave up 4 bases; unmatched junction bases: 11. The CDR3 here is CASARGGQGAYGYTF. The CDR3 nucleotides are TGCGCCAGCGCCCGGGGGGGACAGGGTGCCTATGGCTACACCTTC.

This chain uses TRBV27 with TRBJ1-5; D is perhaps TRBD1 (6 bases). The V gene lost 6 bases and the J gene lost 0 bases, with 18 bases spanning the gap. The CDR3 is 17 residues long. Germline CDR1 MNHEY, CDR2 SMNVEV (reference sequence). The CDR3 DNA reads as TGTGCCAGCAGCCTAAGGACAGACCTATATAGCAATCAGCCCCAGCATTTT. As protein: CASSLRTDLYSNQPQHF.

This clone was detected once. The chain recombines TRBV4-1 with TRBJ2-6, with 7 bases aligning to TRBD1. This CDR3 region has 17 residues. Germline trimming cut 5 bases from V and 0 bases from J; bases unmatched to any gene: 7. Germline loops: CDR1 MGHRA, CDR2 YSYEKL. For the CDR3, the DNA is TGCGCCAGCAGCTCAGGGACAGTCTACTCTGGGGCCAACGTCCTGACTTTC. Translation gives CASSSGTVYSGANVLTF.

CDR3: CATSRRTSHSNQPQHF. In DNA, the CDR3 is TGTGCCACCAGCAGAAGGACAAGCCATAGCAATCAGCCCCAGCATTTT. This chain connects TRBV15 to TRBJ1-5; a weak D match, TRBD1 (5 bases). Trimming pared 2 bases from V and 0 bases from J, leaving 11 bases between. The CDR3 totals 16 residues. The germline V gene encodes CDR1 LNHNV and CDR2 YYDKDF (reference sequence).

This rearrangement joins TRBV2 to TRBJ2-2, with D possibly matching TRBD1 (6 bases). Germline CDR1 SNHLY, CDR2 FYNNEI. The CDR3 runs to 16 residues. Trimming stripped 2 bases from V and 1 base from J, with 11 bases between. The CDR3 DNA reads TGTGCCAGCAGTGAAATGGGACACTTGAACACCGGGGAGCTGTTTTTT. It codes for CASSEMGHLNTGELFF.

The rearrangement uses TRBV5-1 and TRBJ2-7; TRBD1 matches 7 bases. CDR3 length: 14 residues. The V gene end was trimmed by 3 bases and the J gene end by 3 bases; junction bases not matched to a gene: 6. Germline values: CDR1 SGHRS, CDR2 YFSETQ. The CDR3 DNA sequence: TGCGCCAGCAGCTCCCGGGGACAGAGCTACGAGCAGTACTTC. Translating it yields CASSSRGQSYEQYF.

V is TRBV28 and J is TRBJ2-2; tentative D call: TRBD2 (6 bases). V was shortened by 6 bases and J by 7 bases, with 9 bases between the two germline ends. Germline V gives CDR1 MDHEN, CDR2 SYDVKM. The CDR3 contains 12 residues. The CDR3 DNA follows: TGTGCCAGCAGGGGGGGAGGCGGGGAGCTGTTTTTT. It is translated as CASRGGGGELFF.

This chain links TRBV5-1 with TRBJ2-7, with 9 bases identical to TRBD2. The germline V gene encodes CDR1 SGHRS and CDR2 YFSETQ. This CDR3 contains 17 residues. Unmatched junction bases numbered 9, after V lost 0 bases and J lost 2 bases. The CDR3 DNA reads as TGCGCCAGCAGCTTGGCCGCCTATCTAGCGGGAACCTACGAGCAGTACTTC. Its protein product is CASSLAAYLAGTYEQYF. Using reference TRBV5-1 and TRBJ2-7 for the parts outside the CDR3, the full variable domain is KAGVTQTPRYLIKTRGQQVTLSCSPISGHRSVSWYQQTPGQGLQFLFEYFSETQRNKGNFPGRFSGRQFSNSRSEMNVSTLELGDSALYLCASSLAAYLAGTYEQYFGPGTRLTVT.

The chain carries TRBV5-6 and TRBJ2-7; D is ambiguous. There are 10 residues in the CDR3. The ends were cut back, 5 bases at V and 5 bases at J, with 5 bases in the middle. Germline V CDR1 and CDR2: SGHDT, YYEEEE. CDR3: CASRSNEQYF. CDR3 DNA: TGTGCCAGCAGGTCTAACGAGCAGTACTTC.

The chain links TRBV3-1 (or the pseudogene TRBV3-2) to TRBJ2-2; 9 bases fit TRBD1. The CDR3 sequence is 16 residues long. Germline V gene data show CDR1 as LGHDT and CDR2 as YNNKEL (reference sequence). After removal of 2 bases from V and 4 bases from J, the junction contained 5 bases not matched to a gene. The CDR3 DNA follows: TGTGCCAGCAGCCAATTGACAGGGGGTAGCACCGGGGAGCTGTTTTTT. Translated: CASSQLTGGSTGELFF.

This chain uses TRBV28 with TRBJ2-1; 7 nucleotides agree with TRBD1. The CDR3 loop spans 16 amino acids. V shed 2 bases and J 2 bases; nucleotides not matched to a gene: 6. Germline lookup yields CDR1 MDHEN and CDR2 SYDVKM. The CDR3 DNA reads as TGTGCCAGCAGTTTACTTCCGGGACAGACCTACAATGAGCAGTTCTTC. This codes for CASSLLPGQTYNEQFF. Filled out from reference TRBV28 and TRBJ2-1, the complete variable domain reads DVKVTQSSRYLVKRTGEKVFLECVQDMDHENMFWYRQDPGLGLRLIYFSYDVKMKEKGDIPEGYSVSREKKERFSLILESASTNQTSMYLCASSLLPGQTYNEQFFGPGTRLTVL.

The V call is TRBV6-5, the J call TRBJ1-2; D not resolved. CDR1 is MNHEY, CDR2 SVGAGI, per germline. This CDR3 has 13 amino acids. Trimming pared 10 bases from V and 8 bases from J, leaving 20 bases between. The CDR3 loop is CATAPYEGGGYTF. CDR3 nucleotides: TGTGCCACTGCACCGTACGAGGGAGGGGGCTACACCTTC.

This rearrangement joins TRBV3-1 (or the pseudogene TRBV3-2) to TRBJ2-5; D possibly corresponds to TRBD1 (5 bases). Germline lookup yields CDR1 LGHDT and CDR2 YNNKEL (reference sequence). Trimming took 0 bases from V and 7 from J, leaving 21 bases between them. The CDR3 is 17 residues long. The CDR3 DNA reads TGTGCCAGCAGCCAAGATGTGGTTATGGGGCAAATAGGGACCCAGTACTTC. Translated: CASSQDVVMGQIGTQYF.